This TCR beta chain stems from a study of cytomegalovirus exposure and HLA in healthy donors. With 60 Vbeta and 13 Jbeta primers, the PCR was carried out. Profiling relied on immunoSEQ multiplex PCR, and the TCRdb table lists in-frame clones only, not all of them. The sample records 150,000 to 200,000 clones, 85% being singletons. Germline assignment: CDR1 SGHNT and CDR2 YYREEE (reference sequence). This CDR3 contains 14 residues. After removal of 4 bases from V and 5 bases from J, the junction contained 3 bases not matched to a gene. The chain links TRBV5-4 to TRBJ2-2, with 9 bases matching TRBD1. The source material was PBMCs. The sequence was obtained from a woman in her forties or fifties in good health and CMV-seronegative. The CDR3 region is CASSPGTGTGELFF. The CDR3 coding sequence is TGTGCCAGCAGCCCCGGGACAGGGACCGGGGAGCTGTTTTTT.